This TCR beta chain was sequenced in a study of T cell responses to AZD1222 COVID-19 vaccine. General observations from the study: In a largely white British group with more females than males, clonal diversity was possibly underestimated. CD4 TCRs linked to vaccination spanned spike, dominating at 160-218 and 743-854.

As concerns this clone: Its target is unknown.

This table comes from immunoSEQ multiplex PCR, and its TCRdb copy is limited to in-frame clones, with some not included. The sample holds 95,000 to 150,000 clones, about 90% seen once. Germline CDR1 reads SEHNR; CDR2 reads FQNEAQ (reference sequence). The CDR3 runs 16 residues. V was pared by 5 bases and J by 2 bases, with 18 bases between. Sample: peripheral blood, taken on day 0 of AZD1222 vaccination. V is TRBV7-9 and J is TRBJ2-5; TRBD2 is a possible D gene (5 bases). The source is an adult in good health. CDR3 protein: CASSNPGVATQETQYF. In DNA form, the CDR3 reads TGTGCCAGCAGCAATCCTGGAGTAGCGACACAAGAGACCCAGTACTTC.